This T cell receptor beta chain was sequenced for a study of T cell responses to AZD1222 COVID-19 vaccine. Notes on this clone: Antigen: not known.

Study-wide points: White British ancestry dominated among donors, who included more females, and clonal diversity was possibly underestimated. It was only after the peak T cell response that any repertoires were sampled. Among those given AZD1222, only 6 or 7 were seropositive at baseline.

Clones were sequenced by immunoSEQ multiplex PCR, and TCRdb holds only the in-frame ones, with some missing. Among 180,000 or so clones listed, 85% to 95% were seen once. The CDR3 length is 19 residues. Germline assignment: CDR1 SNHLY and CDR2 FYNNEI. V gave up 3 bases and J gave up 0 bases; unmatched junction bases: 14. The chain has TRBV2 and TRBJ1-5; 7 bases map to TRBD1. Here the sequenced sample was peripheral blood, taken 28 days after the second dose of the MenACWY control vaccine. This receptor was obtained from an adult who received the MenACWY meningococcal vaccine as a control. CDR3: CASSDPRWDRAISNQPQHF. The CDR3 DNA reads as TGTGCCAGCAGTGACCCGAGATGGGACAGAGCAATTAGCAATCAGCCCCAGCATTTT. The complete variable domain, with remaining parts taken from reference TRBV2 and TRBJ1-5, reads EPEVTQTPSHQVTQMGQEVILRCVPISNHLYFYWYRQILGQKVEFLVSFYNNEISEKSEIFDDQFSVERPDGSNFTLKIRSTKLEDSAMYFCASSDPRWDRAISNQPQHFGDGTRLSIL.